Listed below are T cell receptor beta chains from one sample, sequenced in a study of CD8 T cells in Susac syndrome. TCRdb itself ran the immunoSEQ multiplex PCR reads through MiXCR, one entry per CDR3 protein. The profile covers about 110,000 distinct CDR3 sequences, with approximately 94% appearing a single time and over 0.4% taken by the ten largest. Sequenced sample: CD8+ T cells from PBMCs. The receptors were sampled from a human donor with Susac syndrome. CDR3s include the opening cysteine and the closing phenylalanine or tryptophan. D genes are given only for firm matches. Size is stated for part of the rows, as once, few or many counts, or as a class when the clone is expanded.

V	D	J	size	DNA	CDR3
TRBV27	TRBD1	TRBJ1-2	NA	TGTGCCAGCAGTTTTTCCAGGACAGGCGGCTACACCTTC	CASSFSRTGGYTF
TRBV12-3/TRBV12-4	NA	TRBJ1-2	NA	TGTGCCAGCAGCCGATCAAGGGATTATGGCTACACCTTC	CASSRSRDYGYTF
TRBV7-9	NA	TRBJ2-1	few	TGTGCCAGCAGCTTAGCGGGAGACTACAATGAGCAGTTCTTC	CASSLAGDYNEQFF
TRBV10-3	TRBD2	TRBJ2-1	NA	TGTGCCATCATGGGGGGGAGAGATGAGCAGTTCTTC	CAIMGGRDEQFF
TRBV3-1	NA	TRBJ1-5	NA	TGTGCCAGCAGCCGGGAACTCAATCAGCCCCAGCATTTT	CASSRELNQPQHF
TRBV19	NA	TRBJ2-7	NA	TGTGCCAGTAGTCCGGGACTGAGCTCCTACGAGCAGTACTTC	CASSPGLSSYEQYF
TRBV6-1	NA	TRBJ2-3	NA	TGTGCCAGCACTCAAACGGTTGAGGGCACAGATACGCAGTATTTT	CASTQTVEGTDTQYF
TRBV13	TRBD2	TRBJ2-1	NA	TGTGCCAGCAGTGAGCGGGGGGGCTTCAATGAGCAGTTCTTC	CASSERGGFNEQFF
TRBV20-1	NA	TRBJ2-5	NA	TGCAGTGCTATGGGTTCGGGGTCCGAAGAGACCCAGTACTTC	CSAMGSGSEETQYF
TRBV9	NA	TRBJ2-1	NA	TGTGCCAGCAGAGACGGTGATGAGCAGTTCTTC	CASRDGDEQFF
TRBV5-4	NA	TRBJ1-4	NA	TGTGCCAGCAGCCTGCTGGAGGAAGAAAAACTGTTTTTT	CASSLLEEEKLFF
TRBV9	TRBD1	TRBJ1-5	NA	TGTGCCAGCAGCGGGGGACAGCGGAATCAGCCCCAGCATTTT	CASSGGQRNQPQHF
TRBV5-1	NA	TRBJ1-1	once	TGCGCCAGCAGCTTGGGACAGGAGAACACTGAAGCTTTCTTT	CASSLGQENTEAFF
TRBV13	NA	TRBJ2-7	NA	TGTGCCAGCAGCGAGGGGCGACTCTCCGAGCAGTACTTC	CASSEGRLSEQYF
TRBV20-1	NA	TRBJ2-7	NA	TGCAGTGCTAGAGATGAGCTAGCGAGGTCCTACGAGCAGTACTTC	CSARDELARSYEQYF
TRBV14	NA	TRBJ2-2	NA	TGTGCCAGCAGCCACTACCAGGGACAAGCTGCCGGGGAGCTGTTTTTT	CASSHYQGQAAGELFF
TRBV6-5	NA	TRBJ2-2	NA	TGTGCCAGCAGTCCCACACAGTCCACCGGGGAGCTGTTTTTT	CASSPTQSTGELFF
TRBV19	NA	TRBJ1-5	NA	TGTGCCAGTAGCCAGGGGTATCAGCCCCAGCATTTT	CASSQGYQPQHF
TRBV12-5	NA	TRBJ1-2	NA	TGTGCTAGTGGTTTGTGGGGCTACTATGGCTACACCTTC	CASGLWGYYGYTF
TRBV9	TRBD2	TRBJ2-1	NA	TGTGCCAGCAGCGTAGGAAGTGTTAGCGGGGGCTACAATGAGCAGTTCTTC	CASSVGSVSGGYNEQFF
TRBV20-1	TRBD1	TRBJ2-2	NA	TGCAGTGCTAGAGTTTCCCCGGGACAGGGTAGAACCGGGGAGCTGTTTTTT	CSARVSPGQGRTGELFF
TRBV20-1	NA	TRBJ2-2	NA	TGCAGTGCTAGAGATCTAGTTGGGAGAGGGTACACCGGGGAGCTGTTTTTT	CSARDLVGRGYTGELFF
TRBV13	NA	TRBJ1-1	NA	TGTGCCAGCACCTTATCCCTGCGGACGAACACTGAAGCTTTCTTT	CASTLSLRTNTEAFF
TRBV12-3/TRBV12-4	NA	TRBJ1-2	NA	TGTGCCAGCAGTTTTAGTGCCGGGAACTATGGCTACACCTTC	CASSFSAGNYGYTF
TRBV20-1	TRBD1	TRBJ1-3	NA	TGCAGTGCTCTTACAGGGGACAGCTCTGGAAACACCATATATTTT	CSALTGDSSGNTIYF
TRBV12-5	NA	TRBJ2-3	NA	TGTGCTAGTGTGGGGTCCACAGATACGCAGTATTTT	CASVGSTDTQYF
TRBV20-1	TRBD1	TRBJ2-1	NA	TGCAGTGCTGATGAAGGGGACAGCTACAATGAGCAGTTCTTC	CSADEGDSYNEQFF
TRBV25-1	NA	TRBJ1-6	NA	TGTGCCAGCAGTGAACAATGGAATGATTCACCCCTCCACTTT	CASSEQWNDSPLHF
TRBV12-3/TRBV12-4	NA	TRBJ2-7	NA	TGTGCCAGCAGTTTAGCATTCTACGAGCAGTACTTC	CASSLAFYEQYF
TRBV2	TRBD1	TRBJ2-5	NA	TGTGCCAGCAGTGACAGGGGGGAGACCCAGTACTTC	CASSDRGETQYF
TRBV25-1	NA	TRBJ2-2	NA	TGTGCCAGCAGTGAGAGTGGGGCACTCACGGAACACACCGGGGAGCTGTTTTTT	CASSESGALTEHTGELFF
TRBV20-1	TRBD1	TRBJ2-2	NA	TGCAGTGCTCAATCAGGGGGCACCGGGGAGCTGTTTTTT	CSAQSGGTGELFF
TRBV7-6	NA	TRBJ2-5	NA	TGTGCCAGCAGCTACCTAGCTAAACAAGAGACCCAGTACTTC	CASSYLAKQETQYF
TRBV2	TRBD2	TRBJ2-1	NA	TGTGCCAGCAGTGAAGAGGGCGGGGGGAACCCAAGGAGGCAGTTCTTC	CASSEEGGGNPRRQFF
TRBV7-2	TRBD2	TRBJ2-3	NA	TGTGCCAGCAGCTTGCGAGCGGGGATAACAGATACGCAGTATTTT	CASSLRAGITDTQYF
TRBV29-1	NA	TRBJ2-1	NA	TGCAGCGTTGAAGATCCCGGGACCAAGCGGTACAATGAGCAGTTCTTC	CSVEDPGTKRYNEQFF
TRBV21-1	NA	TRBJ1-6	once	TGTGCCAGCAGCACCCGTGGGTATAATTCACCCCTCCACTTT	CASSTRGYNSPLHF
TRBV27	TRBD2	TRBJ2-2	NA	TGTGTCATAGCGGGGGGGCGGACCGGGGAGCTGTTTTTT	CVIAGGRTGELFF
TRBV3-1	TRBD2	TRBJ2-5	NA	TGTGCCAGCAGCCTTAACGGACTAGCGCGGGAGACCCAGTACTTC	CASSLNGLARETQYF
TRBV29-1	TRBD2	TRBJ2-7	once	TGCAGCGTCGAGAGGCGGGGGAGCTCCTACGAGCAGTACTTC	CSVERRGSSYEQYF
TRBV6-2/TRBV6-3	NA	TRBJ2-1	NA	TGTGCCAGCAGTTTCACTGCCACTCGGAATGAGCAGTTCTTC	CASSFTATRNEQFF
TRBV29-1	NA	TRBJ2-1	NA	TGCAGCGCCGACTGGGCGGGGCCCTACAATGAGCAGTTCTTC	CSADWAGPYNEQFF
TRBV20-1	TRBD2	TRBJ2-2	NA	TGCAGTGCTAGGCCCCGGGGGGGGCTGTTTTTT	CSARPRGGLFF
TRBV7-9	TRBD1	TRBJ1-2	NA	TGTGCCAGCAGCGCCTCGGACAGGGTGGACTATGGCTACACCTTC	CASSASDRVDYGYTF
TRBV20-1	NA	TRBJ1-2	NA	TGCAGTGCTAGGCTAGCGGATTTTCCTAACTATGGCTACACCTTC	CSARLADFPNYGYTF
TRBV9	TRBD2	TRBJ2-5	NA	TGTGCCAGCAGCGCCAGTGGGGAGGGGCGGCCAAAGACCCAGTACTTC	CASSASGEGRPKTQYF